The text below deals with one TCR beta chain. The source of the sample is a study of blood T cell repertoires in COVID-19. Study information: Spain, Italy and the United States supplied samples that represented acute and convalescent COVID-19. Sources were T cells, B-cell-depleted T cells, or PBMCs; the material itself was cDNA or gDNA.

Authors' data handling: Researchers report that nucleated cell counts were estimated from reference gene primer amplification. The repertoire was sequenced with immunoSEQ multiplex PCR; TCRdb's copy has only in-frame clones and lacks some. The V and J calls and clone size are taken from that table; D and trimming were inferred from the DNA. The table includes some 220,000 clones, roughly 85% detected once. CDR3 size: 14 residues. Germline CDR1 reads GTSNPN; CDR2 reads SVGIG (reference sequence). Trimming pared 2 bases from V and 3 bases from J, leaving 11 bases between. The TCR comes from a man aged 50 to 59 who had recovered from COVID-19. The V and J genes are TRBV30 and TRBJ1-5; no definite D call. Sequencing was done on a sample of peripheral blood. Here the CDR3 reads CAWSRGTYNQPQHF. The CDR3 DNA is TGTGCCTGGAGTCGAGGCACTTACAATCAGCCCCAGCATTTT.